This entry is about one T cell receptor beta chain. This sample stems from a study of blood T cells in healthy people across ages. The V gene's germline CDR1 is MNHEY and CDR2 SMNVEV (reference sequence). This CDR3 spans 15 amino acids. The junction had 2 bases not matched to a gene; V was cut back by 1 base and J by 4 bases. With a J-beta primer mix and a sample-barcoded 5' primer, a second PCR ran 7 to 11 cycles. TCRdb reprocessed the 5' RACE reads with MiXCR, giving one entry per CDR3 protein. The data contain around 850,000 distinct CDR3 sequences, under 40% of them singletons. The TCR sequence derives from a man aged 18 to 29 in good health. Source material: blood. The rearrangement uses TRBV27 and TRBJ2-3; 10 nucleotides line up with TRBD2. The CDR3, as DNA: TGTGCCAGCAGTTTATTTCTAGCGGGGGCAGATACGCAGTATTTT. Residues: CASSLFLAGADTQYF.